This T cell receptor beta chain was recorded in a study of blood T cell repertoires in COVID-19. Study-level background: Samples taken during acute and convalescent COVID-19 were collected in the United States, Italy and Spain. Sample material is recorded as cDNA or gDNA derived from T cells, B-cell-depleted T cells, or PBMCs.

Looked up from germline, CDR1 is KGHSH and CDR2 is LQKENI. The CDR3 is made up of 14 amino acids. Losses at the gene ends were 4 bases for V and 11 bases for J; bases not matched to a gene: 11. Seattle-derived patients entered the study during active infection and were followed longitudinally. Authors' processing steps: Amplification with reference gene primers provided the estimates of nucleated cell counts. Clones were sequenced by immunoSEQ multiplex PCR, and TCRdb holds only the in-frame ones, with some missing. The D gene and trimming were derived from the DNA, and the V and J assignments and clone size from that table. Of some 56,000 clones listed, approximately 87% are singletons.

The TCR was taken from an older woman with COVID-19, enrolled during active disease. Sequenced input: peripheral blood. This chain joins TRBV18 and TRBJ1-5; 7 nucleotides match TRBD1. The CDR3 loop is CASSQTDRTPAQHF. In nucleotides, the CDR3 is TGTGCCAGCTCACAGACGGACAGGACGCCAGCCCAGCATTTT.